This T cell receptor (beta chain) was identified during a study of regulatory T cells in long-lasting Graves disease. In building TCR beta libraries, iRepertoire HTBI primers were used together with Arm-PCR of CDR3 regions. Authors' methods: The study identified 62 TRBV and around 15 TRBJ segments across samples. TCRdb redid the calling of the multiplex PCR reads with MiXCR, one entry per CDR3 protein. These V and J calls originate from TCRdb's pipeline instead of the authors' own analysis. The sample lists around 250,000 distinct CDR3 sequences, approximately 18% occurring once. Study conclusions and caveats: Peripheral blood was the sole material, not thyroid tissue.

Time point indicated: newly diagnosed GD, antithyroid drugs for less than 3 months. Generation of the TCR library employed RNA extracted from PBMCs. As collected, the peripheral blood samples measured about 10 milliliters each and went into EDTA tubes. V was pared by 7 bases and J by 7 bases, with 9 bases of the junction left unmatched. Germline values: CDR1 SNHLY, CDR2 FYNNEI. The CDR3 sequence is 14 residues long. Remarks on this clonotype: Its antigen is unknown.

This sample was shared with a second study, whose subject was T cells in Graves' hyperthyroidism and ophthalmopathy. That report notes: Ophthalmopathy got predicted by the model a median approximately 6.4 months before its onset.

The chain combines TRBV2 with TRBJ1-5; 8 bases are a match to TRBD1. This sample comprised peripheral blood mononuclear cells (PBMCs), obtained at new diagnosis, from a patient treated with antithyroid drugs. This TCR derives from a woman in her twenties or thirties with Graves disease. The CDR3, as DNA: TGTGCCAGCAACGGCGGGACAGGAAAACAGCCCCAGCATTTT. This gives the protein CASNGGTGKQPQHF.